This TCR beta chain was captured by sequencing in a study of shared T cell receptors in the human thymus. Sequencing was performed with immunoSEQ multiplex PCR; in TCRdb, only in-frame clones are kept and a portion is missing. Of 450,000 to 650,000 clones detected, approximately 80% appear once; the ten largest clones hold about 0.013%. This CDR3 region has 15 residues. CDR1 and CDR2 (germline): MNHEY, SVGAGI. Losses at the gene ends were 6 bases for V and 4 bases for J; bases not matched to a gene: 8. These same records also appear under a second study, on human thymus T cells. That study adds: Finnish infants who were healthy and having corrective surgery for congenital heart defects made up the donors. Obtained as resections during corrective heart surgery, the thymus tissue was then studied. Seemingly biased V and J gene usage marked thymic and blood repertoires. Related work found strong thymic repertoire overlap between unrelated individuals.

The chain recombines TRBV6-5 with TRBJ2-1, with 8 bases lining up with TRBD2. This TCR was sampled from a boy under two years old with a congenital heart defect. The sequenced sample consisted of thymocytes. The CDR3: CASRPSGSPYNEQFF. DNA of the CDR3: TGTGCCAGCAGACCCAGCGGGAGCCCTTACAATGAGCAGTTCTTC.